The 28 T cell receptor beta chains reported below all come from one sample, sequenced in a study of blood T cell repertoires in COVID-19. Method: immunoSEQ multiplex PCR; TCRdb's copy keeps in-frame clones and lacks some. Altogether 100,000 or so clones are present, 90% to 95% being singletons, with the ten largest covering 0.97%. The material sequenced was peripheral blood. The receptors derive from a man aged 60 to 69 with acute or convalescent COVID-19.

The CDR3 spells CATVLAPLAGGGEQFF. CDR3 bases: TGTGCCACCGTTCTAGCCCCCTTAGCGGGAGGTGGAGAGCAGTTCTTC. The chain joins TRBV7-3 to TRBJ2-1, with TRBD2 matching 10 bases. Looked up from germline, CDR1 is SGHTA and CDR2 is FQGTGA. After removal of 10 bases from V and 10 bases from J, the junction contained 19 bases not matched to a gene. CDR3 length: 16 amino acids. Looking up the rest from reference TRBV7-3 and TRBJ2-1 gives the full variable domain: GAGVSQTPSNKVTEKGKYVELRCDPISGHTALYWYRQSLGQGPEFLIYFQGTGAADDSGLPNDRFFAVRPEGSVSTLKIQRTERGDSAVYLCATVLAPLAGGGEQFFGPGTRLTVL.

The rearrangement links TRBV6-5 to TRBJ1-4; maybe TRBD1 (6 bases). The CDR3 is 12 amino acids. CDR1 is MNHEY, CDR2 SVGAGI, per germline. Trimming took 6 bases from V and 7 from J, leaving 9 bases between them. CDR3 region: CASRQGVEKLFF. The DNA for the CDR3 is TGTGCCAGCAGACAGGGAGTTGAAAAACTGTTTTTT.

This chain uses TRBV5-1 with TRBJ1-2; 11 positions agree with TRBD1. Losses at the gene ends were 6 bases for V and 6 bases for J; bases not matched to a gene: 7. The CDR3 length is 14 residues. Germline V gene data show CDR1 as SGHRS and CDR2 as YFSETQ. The chain's CDR3 is CASKRTGGRNGYTF. CDR3 bases: TGCGCCAGCAAAAGGACAGGGGGCAGGAATGGCTACACCTTC.

V and J are TRBV4-1 and TRBJ1-5, with TRBD1 identical over 7 bases. This CDR3 has 15 residues. J gave up 7 bases and V 3 bases, and 9 bases lay outside the gene matches. CDR1 MGHRA and CDR2 YSYEKL come from the germline V gene. The CDR3 loop is CASSHRQGLGQPQHF. The DNA of the CDR3 is TGCGCCAGCAGCCACCGACAGGGCCTGGGACAGCCCCAGCATTTT.

This chain connects TRBV19 to TRBJ2-5, with 7 bases lining up with TRBD2. CDR3 length: 16 residues. Germline assignment: CDR1 LNHDA and CDR2 SQIVND (reference sequence). V shed 3 bases, J shed 2 bases, and the junction held 9 bases outside the gene matches. The CDR3 nucleotides read TGTGCCAGTAGTATGTCCCGGACTAGAACGCAAGAGACCCAGTACTTC. It codes for CASSMSRTRTQETQYF.

The rearrangement uses TRBV19 and TRBJ1-5; D is unclear. The CDR3 contains 16 residues. Germline CDR1 reads LNHDA; CDR2 reads SQIVND (reference sequence). The germline V and J ends were trimmed by 1 base and 2 bases, with 12 bases remaining between them. CDR3 loop: CASSIVWLRGNQPQHF. The DNA for the CDR3 is TGTGCCAGTAGTATAGTGTGGTTACGGGGCAATCAGCCCCAGCATTTT.

J is TRBJ2-3 and V is TRBV10-3; TRBD2 matches 8 bases. CDR3 length equals 15 residues. Germline-derived CDR1 and CDR2 are ENHRY and SYGVKD. J gave up 1 base and V 2 bases, and 2 bases lay outside the gene matches. The CDR3 loop is CAISEASGRTDTQYF. The CDR3 coding sequence is TGTGCCATCAGTGAGGCTAGCGGGCGCACAGATACGCAGTATTTT.

The chain couples TRBV7-9 to TRBJ2-1; D is possibly TRBD2 (6 bases). The germline V and J ends were trimmed by 5 bases and 0 bases, with 11 bases remaining between them. Germline V gene data show CDR1 as SEHNR and CDR2 as FQNEAQ (reference sequence). The CDR3 is 15 amino acids. Here the CDR3 DNA reads TGTGCCAGCAGCCCGGGACTTAGCTCCTACAATGAGCAGTTCTTC. It is translated as CASSPGLSSYNEQFF.

This clone was detected a few times. This chain connects TRBV10-3 to TRBJ2-7; 11 positions match TRBD2. This CDR3 has 16 amino acids. V lost 10 bases and J lost 3; bases outside the gene matches: 14. Germline V gene lookup returns CDR1 ENHRY and CDR2 SYGVKD. The CDR3 DNA sequence: TGTGCCACACGACCCGGGACTAGCGGAGAAAACTACGAGCAGTACTTC. It codes for CATRPGTSGENYEQYF.

This chain uses TRBV18 with TRBJ1-3; possibly TRBD1 for D (5 bases). Per the germline V gene, CDR1 is KGHSH and CDR2 is LQKENI. CDR3 length: 21 amino acids. Trimming took off 2 bases at V and 0 bases at J, with 26 bases between the two ends. CDR3 loop: CASSPIDLGRRQILSGNTIYF. The CDR3 DNA sequence: TGTGCCAGCTCACCAATAGATCTTGGGCGGAGACAGATTCTCTCTGGAAACACCATATATTTT. The complete variable domain, with remaining parts taken from reference TRBV18 and TRBJ1-3, reads NAGVMQNPRHLVRRRGQEARLRCSPMKGHSHVYWYRQLPEEGLKFMVYLQKENIIDESGMPKERFSAEFPKEGPSILRIQQVVRGDSAAYFCASSPIDLGRRQILSGNTIYFGEGSWLTVV.

The chain carries TRBV6-2 or TRBV6-3 and TRBJ2-7, with a tentative D call TRBD1 (6 bases). The germline V and J ends were trimmed by 2 bases and 2 bases, with 16 bases remaining between them. The V gene's germline CDR1 is MNHEY and CDR2 SVGEGT. The CDR3 is 16 residues long. The CDR3 region is CASSYGLRDKAYEQYV. The CDR3 coding sequence is TGTGCCAGCAGTTACGGCCTCCGGGACAAAGCCTACGAGCAGTACGTC.

This clone was detected once. The CDR3 is CASSWRKGDTIYF. In DNA, the CDR3 is TGTGCCAGCAGCTGGAGGAAGGGAGACACCATATATTTT. The chain uses TRBV13 and TRBJ1-3, with D hard to call. The CDR3 consists of 13 residues. CDR1 and CDR2 from the germline V gene are PRHDT and FYEKMQ (reference sequence). The V and J ends lost 4 bases and 8 bases respectively, with 12 bases between them.

V usage is TRBV9 and J usage is TRBJ1-2, with D possibly matching TRBD1 (6 bases). The CDR3 runs to 14 residues. Trimming took 0 bases from V and 2 from J, leaving 8 bases between them. Germline CDR1 reads SGDLS; CDR2 reads YYNGEE. The CDR3 loop reads CASSVAGQNYGYTF. DNA of the CDR3: TGTGCCAGCAGCGTAGCCGGACAGAACTATGGCTACACCTTC.

This chain joins TRBV11-2 and TRBJ2-3, with 11 bases identical to TRBD2. CDR1 and CDR2 from the germline V gene are SGHAT and FQNNGV. V lost 6 bases, J lost 4 bases, and 3 bases stayed unmatched. The CDR3 extends over 14 amino acids. The CDR3 loop reads CASRSGLAADTQYF. CDR3 in DNA: TGTGCCAGCAGGTCGGGACTAGCGGCAGATACGCAGTATTTT.

The gene calls are TRBV27 and TRBJ1-2; 9 bases map to TRBD1. CDR3 size: 13 residues. CDR1 and CDR2 from the germline V gene are MNHEY and SMNVEV (reference sequence). J was trimmed by 7 bases and V by 5 bases; bases with no gene match: 5. CDR3 in amino acids: CASSRDRGVGYTF. CDR3 nucleotides: TGTGCCAGCAGTAGAGACAGGGGGGTTGGCTACACCTTC.

The chain is built from TRBV28 and TRBJ2-5, with 8 bases identical to TRBD2. Per the germline V gene, CDR1 is MDHEN and CDR2 is SYDVKM. The CDR3 totals 14 residues. Germline trimming cut 5 bases from V and 7 bases from J; bases unmatched to any gene: 9. The CDR3 loop is CASSPGGVGRTQYF. CDR3 coding DNA: TGTGCCAGCAGTCCCGGGGGGGTCGGGAGGACCCAGTACTTC.

This clone was counted a single time. This chain links TRBV7-9 with TRBJ2-5; the D gene is possibly TRBD1 (6 bases). The V gene lost 4 bases and the J gene lost 5 bases, with 17 bases spanning the gap. Germline V gives CDR1 SEHNR, CDR2 FQNEAQ (reference sequence). CDR3 size: 15 residues. In DNA, the CDR3 is TGTGCCAGCAGCTCACCAGGGGTATTTGGGGAGACCCAGTACTTC. Residues: CASSSPGVFGETQYF. The variable domain in full, with the rest retrieved from reference TRBV7-9 and TRBJ2-5, is DTGVSQNPRHKITKRGQNVTFRCDPISEHNRLYWYRQTLGQGPEFLTYFQNEAQLEKSRLLSDRFSAERPKGSFSTLEIQRTEQGDSAMYLCASSSPGVFGETQYFGPGTRLLVL.

V and J are TRBV7-8 and TRBJ1-2, with unresolved D. Germline assignment: CDR1 SGHVS and CDR2 FQNEAQ. Trimming pared 1 base from V and 0 bases from J, leaving 6 bases between. The CDR3 runs to 14 residues. CDR3 protein: CASSLGTPNYGYTF. CDR3 nucleotide sequence: TGTGCCAGCAGCTTAGGGACTCCTAACTATGGCTACACCTTC.

The chain is built from TRBV2 and TRBJ2-5; D may be TRBD2 (5 bases). The germline V and J ends were trimmed by 4 bases and 2 bases, with 8 bases remaining between them. The germline V gene encodes CDR1 SNHLY and CDR2 FYNNEI. CDR3 length: 13 amino acids. In DNA, the CDR3 is TGTGCCAGCAGTGTGGGCGGGCAAGAGACCCAGTACTTC. Residues: CASSVGGQETQYF. The variable domain in full, completed from reference TRBV2 and TRBJ2-5, reads EPEVTQTPSHQVTQMGQEVILRCVPISNHLYFYWYRQILGQKVEFLVSFYNNEISEKSEIFDDQFSVERPDGSNFTLKIRSTKLEDSAMYFCASSVGGQETQYFGPGTRLLVL.

The chain combines TRBV28 with TRBJ1-5; TRBD1 matches at 11 bases. Germline V gene data show CDR1 as MDHEN and CDR2 as SYDVKM. This CDR3 region has 15 residues. The V and J ends lost 7 bases and 6 bases, in that order; junction bases with no gene match: 8. CDR3 coding DNA: TGTGCCAGCACCCGGACAGGGGGCGGGAGTCAGCCCCAGCATTTT. Protein sequence: CASTRTGGGSQPQHF.

The chain has TRBV2 and TRBJ1-1, with D perhaps TRBD1 (5 bases). V was trimmed by 6 bases and J by 1 base, leaving 9 bases between them. The CDR3 consists of 13 residues. CDR1 SNHLY and CDR2 FYNNEI come from the germline V gene. DNA for the CDR3: TGTGCCAGCAGAACAGGCAGGAACACTGAAGCTTTCTTT. It codes for CASRTGRNTEAFF.

The chain links TRBV28 to TRBJ1-5, with a tentative D call TRBD1 (6 bases). CDR1 is MDHEN and CDR2 is SYDVKM in the germline V gene. The CDR3 spans 14 residues. V lost 6 bases and J 2 bases, leaving 11 bases between the germline ends. Here the CDR3 reads CASRARTGNQPQHF. Here the CDR3 DNA reads TGTGCCAGCAGGGCGCGGACAGGCAATCAGCCCCAGCATTTT. Complete variable domain (other parts from reference TRBV28 and TRBJ1-5): DVKVTQSSRYLVKRTGEKVFLECVQDMDHENMFWYRQDPGLGLRLIYFSYDVKMKEKGDIPEGYSVSREKKERFSLILESASTNQTSMYLCASRARTGNQPQHFGDGTRLSIL.

The J gene is TRBJ2-1, the V gene TRBV7-9; 11 bases line up with TRBD2. V was clipped by 0 bases and J by 14 bases; unmatched bases: 6. Germline lookup yields CDR1 SEHNR and CDR2 FQNEAQ (reference sequence). This CDR3 is built from 14 residues. For the CDR3, the DNA is TGTGCCAGCAGCTTAGCCCGCACTAGCGGGAGAGAGTTCTTC. This sequence encodes CASSLARTSGREFF.

The chain joins TRBV5-4 to TRBJ2-1, with TRBD1 matching 8 bases. There are 18 residues in the CDR3. CDR1 SGHNT and CDR2 YYREEE come from the germline V gene (reference sequence). Trimming took 9 bases from V and 0 from J; bases not matched to a gene: 17. The CDR3 nucleotides are TGTGCCATACCAAAGGGACAGGCCAAGCGGGCCTCCTACAATGAGCAGTTCTTC. Protein sequence: CAIPKGQAKRASYNEQFF. Based on the CDR3 plus reference TRBV5-4 and TRBJ2-1, the full variable domain is ETGVTQSPTHLIKTRGQQVTLRCSSQSGHNTVSWYQQALGQGPQFIFQYYREEENGRGNFPPRFSGLQFPNYSSELNVNALELDDSALYLCAIPKGQAKRASYNEQFFGPGTRLTVL.

The genes are TRBV7-2 and TRBJ2-5; 8 bases are a match to TRBD1. Germline V lookup: CDR1 SGHTA, CDR2 FQGNSA. V shed 1 base and J 4 bases; nucleotides not matched to a gene: 2. CDR3 size: 14 residues. The CDR3 loop is CASSLDDRGETQYF. The CDR3 DNA sequence: TGTGCCAGCAGCTTAGACGACAGGGGAGAGACCCAGTACTTC.

This chain connects TRBV10-3 to TRBJ1-3; D is unresolved. V was clipped by 0 bases and J by 0 bases, with 9 bases between them. CDR3 length: 16 residues. Germline V gene sequence: CDR1 ENHRY, CDR2 SYGVKD. The CDR3 region is CAISESEASSGNTIYF. The CDR3 DNA sequence: TGTGCCATCAGTGAGTCCGAGGCAAGCTCTGGAAACACCATATATTTT.

The chain uses TRBV5-1 and TRBJ1-2, with 9 bases matching TRBD1. The J segment lost 4 bases and the V segment lost 4 bases, leaving 8 bases of the junction unmatched. Per germline, CDR1 SGHRS and CDR2 YFSETQ. The CDR3 length is 15 residues. The CDR3 DNA reads as TGCGCCAGCAGCCGGGAGGGACAGGGTAGCTATGGCTACACCTTC. This sequence encodes CASSREGQGSYGYTF.

This clone appeared a single time. This sequence joins TRBV27 and TRBJ2-1; 8 nucleotides match TRBD1. The germline gives CDR1 MNHEY, CDR2 SMNVEV (reference sequence). Losses at the gene ends were 2 bases for V and 3 bases for J; bases not matched to a gene: 0. This CDR3 region has 14 residues. The CDR3 DNA is TGTGCCAGCAGTTTAGGGACAGGCTACAATGAGCAGTTCTTC. It codes for CASSLGTGYNEQFF.